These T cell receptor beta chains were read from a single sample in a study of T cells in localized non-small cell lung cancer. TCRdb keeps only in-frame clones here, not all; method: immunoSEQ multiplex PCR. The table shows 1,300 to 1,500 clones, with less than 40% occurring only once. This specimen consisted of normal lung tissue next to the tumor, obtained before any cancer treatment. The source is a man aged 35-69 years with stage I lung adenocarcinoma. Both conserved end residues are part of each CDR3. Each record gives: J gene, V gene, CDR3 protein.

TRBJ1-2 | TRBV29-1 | CSARVTNYGYTF
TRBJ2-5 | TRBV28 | CASSFWGAKTQYF
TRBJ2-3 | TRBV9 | CASSATSGESTDTQYF
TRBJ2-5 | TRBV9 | CASSVGLAGGSTKETQYF
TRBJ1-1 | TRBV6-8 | CAINGHKNTEAFF
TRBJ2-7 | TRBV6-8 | CASSDQTSGRASSSYEQYF
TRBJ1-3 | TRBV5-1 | CASSYDSYGNTIYF
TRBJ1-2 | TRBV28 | CATGRAGLNYGYTF
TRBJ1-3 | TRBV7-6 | CASSSLDRAGNTIYF
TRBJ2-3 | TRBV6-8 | CASSAGQGTDTQYF
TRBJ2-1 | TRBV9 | CASSVGYNEQFF
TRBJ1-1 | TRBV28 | CATGTGGFITEAFF
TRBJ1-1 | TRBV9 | CASSAGISGVETEAFF
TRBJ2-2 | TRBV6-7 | CASIDLTGELFF
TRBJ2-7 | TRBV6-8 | CASSLGTGGTYEQYF
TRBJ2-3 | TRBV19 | CASSQTGRTDTQYF
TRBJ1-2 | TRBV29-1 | CSGRTGGDDGYTF
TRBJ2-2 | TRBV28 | CASSFMLIRFYDRGPANTGELFF
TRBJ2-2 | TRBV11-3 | CASSSRGQSGELFF
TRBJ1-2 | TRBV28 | CASSPPTDRRGYTF
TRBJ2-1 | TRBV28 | CASSTPSGRVFEQFF
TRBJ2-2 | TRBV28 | CASSFTSASGELFF
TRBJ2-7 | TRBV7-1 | CASSYYGSGEGEQYF
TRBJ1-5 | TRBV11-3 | CASSLQGGNQPQHF
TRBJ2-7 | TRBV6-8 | CASNLAGGRDEQYF
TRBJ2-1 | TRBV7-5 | CASSPGLPSSYNEQFF
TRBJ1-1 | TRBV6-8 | CASNDRNTEAFF
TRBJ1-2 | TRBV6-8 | CASSDGPTEAYGYTF